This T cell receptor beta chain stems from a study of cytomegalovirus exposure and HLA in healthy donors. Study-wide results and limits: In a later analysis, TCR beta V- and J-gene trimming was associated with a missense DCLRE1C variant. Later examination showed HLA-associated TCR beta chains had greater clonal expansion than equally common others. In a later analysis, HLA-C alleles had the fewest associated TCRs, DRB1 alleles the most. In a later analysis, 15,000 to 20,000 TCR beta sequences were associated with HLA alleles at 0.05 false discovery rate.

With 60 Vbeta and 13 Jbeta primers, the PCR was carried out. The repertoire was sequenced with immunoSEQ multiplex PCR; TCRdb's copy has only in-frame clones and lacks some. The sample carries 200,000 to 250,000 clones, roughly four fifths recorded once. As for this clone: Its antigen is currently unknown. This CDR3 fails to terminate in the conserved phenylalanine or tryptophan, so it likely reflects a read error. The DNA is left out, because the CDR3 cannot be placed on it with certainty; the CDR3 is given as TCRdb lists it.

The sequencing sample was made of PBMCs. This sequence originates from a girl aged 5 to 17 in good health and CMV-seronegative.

The CDR3 loop is CASRKSTGEALFS. This chain connects TRBV28 to TRBJ2-7; the D call in the table, TRBD1, was not verified against the DNA. Germline V gives CDR1 MDHEN, CDR2 SYDVKM. From its first to its last residue, the CDR3 has 13 amino acids.